Presented here are 15 T cell receptor beta chains from one specimen sequenced in a study of blood T cell repertoires in COVID-19. Libraries were prepared by immunoSEQ multiplex PCR; TCRdb keeps only in-frame clonotypes and omits some of them. The repertoire holds 150,000 to 200,000 clones, with about 88% as singletons. The sample comprised peripheral blood. The receptors derive from a man between 18 and 29 years old who had recovered from COVID-19.

The chain recombines TRBV10-2 with TRBJ2-1; D is undetermined. Trimming removed 8 bases from V and 9 bases from J, with 11 bases in between. The V gene's germline CDR1 is WSHSY and CDR2 SAAADI. The CDR3 consists of 11 residues. The CDR3 is CASGLRREQFF. The CDR3 nucleotides read TGCGCCAGCGGGCTCCGTCGTGAGCAGTTCTTC.

This sequence joins TRBV7-2 and TRBJ1-6, with TRBD1 identical over 8 bases. V trimming: 5 bases; J trimming: 8 bases; junction bases outside the gene matches: 5. Per the germline V gene, CDR1 is SGHTA and CDR2 is FQGNSA. The CDR3 runs to 14 residues. The CDR3 spells CASSLTGVDSPLHF. CDR3 bases: TGTGCCAGCAGCCTGACAGGGGTGGATTCACCCCTCCACTTT. The complete variable domain, with remaining parts taken from reference TRBV7-2 and TRBJ1-6, reads GAGVSQSPSNKVTEKGKDVELRCDPISGHTALYWYRQSLGQGLEFLIYFQGNSAPDKSGLPSDRFSAERTGGSVSTLTIQRTQQEDSAVYLCASSLTGVDSPLHFGNGTRLTVT.

V and J are TRBV6-6 and TRBJ1-3; D is possibly TRBD1 (5 bases). The CDR3 runs 15 residues. V lost 2 bases, J lost 1 base, and 9 bases lay in between. From germline, CDR1 is MNHNY and CDR2 SVGAGI (reference sequence). CDR3 amino acids: CASSYPRESGNTIYF. For the CDR3, the DNA is TGTGCCAGCAGTTACCCCAGGGAATCTGGAAACACCATATATTTT.

The rearrangement joins TRBV2 to TRBJ2-3; D unclear. Per the germline V gene, CDR1 is SNHLY and CDR2 is FYNNEI. CDR3 length: 13 residues. V was shortened by 4 bases and J by 6 bases, with 11 bases between the two germline ends. The CDR3 DNA reads as TGTGCCAGCAGTGGAGAGGTGGCGGATACGCAGTATTTT. It codes for CASSGEVADTQYF.

The count of this clone is one. The rearrangement links TRBV2 to TRBJ2-2; D remains unclear. V was pared by 5 bases and J by 0 bases, with 10 bases between. This CDR3 is built from 15 residues. From germline, CDR1 is SNHLY and CDR2 FYNNEI. The CDR3 spells CASSTDSANTGELFF. Here the CDR3 DNA reads TGTGCCAGCAGTACCGACTCCGCGAACACCGGGGAGCTGTTTTTT.

The chain is built from TRBV6-5 and TRBJ2-4, with 7 bases matching TRBD1. From germline, CDR1 is MNHEY and CDR2 SVGAGI. The CDR3 totals 12 residues. The trim removed 8 bases at V and 6 bases at J, leaving 4 bases unmatched. CDR3 DNA sequence: TGTGCCAGCCGGGACAGCTTAAACATTCAGTACTTC. This translates into CASRDSLNIQYF.

V is TRBV12-5 and J is TRBJ1-4, with 7 bases lining up with TRBD1. The length of the CDR3 is 16 residues. Trimming removed 0 bases from V and 2 bases from J; junction bases left unmatched: 3. Germline lookup yields CDR1 LGHNT and CDR2 FRNRAP. The CDR3 DNA reads TGTGCTAGTGGTTTGGTACAAGGGGGCACTAATGAAAAACTGTTTTTT. It is translated as CASGLVQGGTNEKLFF.

With regard to this clone: The junction departs from the called germline gene at one end, perhaps through a read error. CDR3 in DNA: TGTGCTAGCAGCCTTACAGGGGACAAAAATGGAGAGCAGTACTTC. Translated: CASSLTGDKNGEQYF. The chain employs TRBV7-7 and TRBJ2-7; 7 positions agree with TRBD1. Per the germline V gene, CDR1 is SSHAT and CDR2 is FNYEAQ (reference sequence). This CDR3 is built from 15 residues.

A few counts support this clone. The V and J genes are TRBV7-6 and TRBJ1-2; D unresolved. The V gene's germline CDR1 is SGHVS and CDR2 FNYEAQ. There are 14 residues in the CDR3. Trimming shortened V by 1 base and J by 7 bases, and 13 bases separated the two germline ends. DNA for the CDR3: TGTGCCAGCAGCTTAGGAGAGGGATTCGCTGGCTACACCTTC. It yields the protein CASSLGEGFAGYTF.

The chain uses TRBV7-2 and TRBJ2-1; 11 nucleotides agree with TRBD2. Germline V gives CDR1 SGHTA, CDR2 FQGNSA. J was trimmed by 9 bases and V by 3 bases; bases with no gene match: 4. The CDR3 runs 14 residues. CDR3 sequence (DNA): TGTGCCAGCAGCTTGGATAGCGGGAGGGGTGAGCAGTTCTTC. Translated: CASSLDSGRGEQFF.

The CDR3 DNA is TGTGCCAGCAGCCCCCTAAGCAATGAGCAGTTCTTC. Amino acid sequence: CASSPLSNEQFF. V and J are TRBV27 and TRBJ2-1; no clear D gene. Germline assignment: CDR1 MNHEY and CDR2 SMNVEV (reference sequence). This CDR3 comprises 12 residues. The V gene lost 6 bases and the J gene lost 6 bases, with 9 bases spanning the gap.

The chain couples TRBV7-9 to TRBJ2-2; TRBD1 aligns across 7 bases. The germline CDR1 and CDR2 sequences are SEHNR and FQNEAQ (reference sequence). The CDR3 sequence is 14 residues long. J lost 7 bases, V lost 5 bases, and 7 bases had no gene match. CDR3 amino acids: CASSAPTGIGELFF. The CDR3 DNA sequence: TGTGCCAGCAGCGCCCCGACAGGGATCGGGGAGCTGTTTTTT.

V usage is TRBV24-1 and J usage is TRBJ2-1; 10 nucleotides line up with TRBD1. Germline CDR1 reads KGHDR; CDR2 reads SFDVKD. J lost 5 bases, V lost 7 bases, and 13 bases had no gene match. The CDR3 loop spans 17 amino acids. CDR3 sequence (DNA): TGTGCCACCAGCGAACAAAGACAGGGGGCTATTGACAATGAGCAGTTCTTC. This translates into CATSEQRQGAIDNEQFF.

In DNA, the CDR3 is TGTGCCAGCAGCCGGACTACCGGACCGCACACTGAAGCTTTCTTT. Translated: CASSRTTGPHTEAFF. This rearrangement joins TRBV7-9 to TRBJ1-1; no reliable D call. This CDR3 has 15 residues. V was trimmed by 5 bases and J by 3 bases, leaving 16 bases between them. Per germline, CDR1 SEHNR and CDR2 FQNEAQ (reference sequence).

J is TRBJ2-1 and V is TRBV21-1; TRBD2, the table's D call, was not compared with the DNA. TRBV21-1 is deemed a pseudogene. The CDR3 contains 19 residues. CDR3 loop: CASSMSSGRGEVRNHEQFF. CDR3 coding DNA: TGTGCCAGCAGCATGTCTAGCGGGAGAGGCGAAGTCAGGAATCATGAGCAGTTCTTC.